Listed here is a single T cell receptor (beta chain). This clone was found a few times. Its antigen is currently not known. One base away there is no much larger clone; base qualities are not given. The entry originates in a study of blood T cell repertoires in COVID-19 (dated by TCRdb to the early 2020s). Context from the whole study: Samples from collaborators originated in the United States, Italy and Spain and spanned both the acute and convalescent phases of COVID-19. The prospective study material was composed of cDNA or gDNA derived from T cells, B-cell-depleted T cells, or PBMCs. The dataset comprised deeply sampled blood TCRbeta repertoires from subjects exposed to, actively infected with, or recovered from COVID-19. The repertoires were released in a freely available public database meant as a resource for research on the immune response to SARS-CoV-2. The samples were drawn from two sources: the first 160 participants of the ongoing ImmuneRACE study, and 1,000 to 1,500 subjects contributed by 6 global collaborators. The sample metadata nearly always contained a de-identified subject ID, COVID-19 status, age in years and sex. Where available, HLA class I and class II types were taken from metadata supplied by the sample provider and were not determined by assay-based typing. Study-wide conclusions, independent of this receptor: The amount of clinical and demographic metadata varied by source and participant and was provided uncurated.

There are 16 amino acids in the CDR3, from cysteine to phenylalanine inclusive. This entry keeps only the CDR3 DNA: 48 bases, framed from base 1. Via the germline V gene, CDR1 is SGHNT and CDR2 YENEEA. V and J are trimmed by 4 bases and 9 bases, and the gene matches miss 15 bases of the junction. Each collaborating institution followed its own protocols to collect whole blood in K2EDTA tubes. For TCRbeta analysis, collaborator samples were shipped as frozen whole blood, as isolated PBMCs, or as DNA extracted from either sample type. TCRbeta CDR3 regions were amplified from genomic DNA using the immunoSEQ Assay, a bias-controlled multiplex PCR. The authors processed their data as follows. The number of nucleated cells in each sample was estimated from the amplification of reference gene primers within the assay. To quantify the absolute abundance of each unique TCRbeta CDR3 rearrangement, sequence reads were collapsed and filtered. For each sample, productive Simpson clonality was calculated by taking the square root of Simpson's diversity index across productive rearrangements. TCRdb carries this immuneACCESS record with in-frame sequences only. Its versions omit some clonotypes, under half of them owing to an unresolved V gene in the studies checked, with the rest unexplained. V, J and clone size derive from that table, while D and trimming were established from the DNA sequence. The sample data list some 74,000 clones, and 65% to 90% of these were observed just once. The ten largest clones capture less than 45% of the sample.

The sequence joins TRBV11-3 to TRBJ1-2; 9 central bases correspond to TRBD1. The sequencing sample was made of peripheral blood. The origin of this receptor is an elderly man with acute or convalescent COVID-19. The sequenced DNA is TGTGCCAGCAGCTCCTACAGGGGGCGCCTTAGAAGGAGCTACACCTTC. Its translation is CASSSYRGRLRRSYTF.